A single sample is the source of the 29 T cell receptor beta chains below, sequenced in a study of shared clonotypes between healthy human individuals. The assay was immunoSEQ multiplex PCR, and TCRdb's table has in-frame clones only and misses some. The data show 2 million to 3 million clones, approximately 93% seen once. The source material was naive CD4+ T cells from PBMCs. Subset reported: CD45RA+ positively selected. The receptors derive from a man younger than 35 in good health. Some clones in this sample may be carry-over from other donors' samples.

V and J are TRBV4-1 and TRBJ2-2; no firm D call. The CDR3 extends over 15 amino acids. Germline CDR1 and CDR2: MGHRA and YSYEKL. V lost 3 bases and J lost 2, with 10 bases in between. The CDR3 reads CASSQIGLNTGELFF. The DNA for the CDR3 is TGCGCCAGCAGCCAGATCGGTCTAAACACCGGGGAGCTGTTTTTT.

The chain employs TRBV27 and TRBJ1-4; D ambiguous. The CDR3 has 13 amino acids. In germline, CDR1 is MNHEY, CDR2 SMNVEV (reference sequence). V shed 6 bases and J shed 6 bases, with 11 bases lying between them. The CDR3 is CASSVDLYEKLFF. The CDR3 DNA follows: TGTGCCAGCAGCGTCGACCTGTATGAAAAACTGTTTTTT.

The genes are TRBV5-1 and TRBJ1-1; TRBD1 matches at 10 bases. Germline V gene data show CDR1 as SGHRS and CDR2 as YFSETQ. Unmatched junction bases numbered 9, after V lost 2 bases and J lost 5 bases. There are 16 residues in the CDR3. The CDR3 DNA sequence: TGCGCCAGCAGCTTATCCGGGACAGGGGTGTGGACTGAAGCTTTCTTT. Amino acid sequence: CASSLSGTGVWTEAFF.

This rearrangement joins TRBV5-5 to TRBJ2-1; weak D call: TRBD2 (6 bases). Germline lookup yields CDR1 SGHKS and CDR2 YYEKEE (reference sequence). V lost 6 bases, J lost 0 bases, and 22 bases lay in between. The CDR3 is 18 amino acids. CDR3 loop: CASTIPLGLGSSYNEQFF. Written as DNA, the CDR3 is TGTGCCAGCACCATCCCCCTGGGACTTGGAAGCTCCTACAATGAGCAGTTCTTC.

The chain combines TRBV28 with TRBJ1-5; perhaps TRBD1 as D (6 bases). The CDR3 contains 18 residues. Germline loops: CDR1 MDHEN, CDR2 SYDVKM. Trimming took 4 bases from V and 2 from J, leaving 21 bases between them. Written as DNA, the CDR3 is TGTGCCAGCAGTTGGGACATCCGGGATTTGGCCCGCAATCAGCCCCAGCATTTT. Its translation: CASSWDIRDLARNQPQHF.

The rearrangement joins TRBV30 to TRBJ2-1, with TRBD1 identical over 8 bases. In germline, CDR1 is GTSNPN, CDR2 SVGIG (reference sequence). Trimming took 2 bases from V and 6 from J; bases not matched to a gene: 9. This CDR3 region has 15 residues. In DNA form, the CDR3 reads TGTGCCTGGAGTCTCGGGACAGGCCCTCTCAATGAGCAGTTCTTC. Residues: CAWSLGTGPLNEQFF.

The table lists this clone with a count of one. The rearrangement joins TRBV11-2 to TRBJ1-2; tentative D call: TRBD1 (6 bases). Trimming shortened V by 5 bases and J by 8 bases, and 24 bases separated the two germline ends. The CDR3 sequence is 16 residues long. From germline, CDR1 is SGHAT and CDR2 FQNNGV. CDR3 sequence reads: CASSPGDRGTTGGYTF. CDR3 sequence (DNA): TGTGCCAGCAGCCCCGGGGACCGCGGAACCACAGGGGGCTACACCTTC.

The genes are TRBV15 and TRBJ2-1; 7 nucleotides line up with TRBD2. The CDR3 loop spans 15 amino acids. Germline V gene sequence: CDR1 LNHNV, CDR2 YYDKDF (reference sequence). Unmatched junction bases numbered 7, after V lost 1 base and J lost 7 bases. CDR3 nucleotide sequence: TGTGCCACCAGCAGAGGACCAGCGGGATCAAATGAGCAGTTCTTC. It translates to CATSRGPAGSNEQFF.

The V call is TRBV5-8, the J call TRBJ2-1; TRBD1 matches at 11 bases. Unmatched junction bases numbered 6, after V lost 0 bases and J lost 4 bases. Germline CDR1 and CDR2: SGHTS and YDEGEE. CDR3 length: 17 residues. The CDR3 coding sequence is TGTGCCAGCAGCTTGGGGCCAGGACAGGGGGCTTACAATGAGCAGTTCTTC. Protein product: CASSLGPGQGAYNEQFF. Together with reference TRBV5-8 and TRBJ2-1, the CDR3 gives the full variable domain: EAGVTQSPTHLIKTRGQQATLRCSPISGHTSVYWYQQALGLGLQFLLWYDEGEERNRGNFPPRFSGRQFPNYSSELNVNALELEDSALYLCASSLGPGQGAYNEQFFGPGTRLTVL.

The chain links TRBV12-2 to TRBJ1-5; the table's D call TRBD1 went unverified against the DNA. TRBV12-2 is classified as a pseudogene. The CDR3 runs 13 residues. As DNA, the CDR3 is TGTGCAAGTCGAGCCAGGGGCAATCAGCCCCAGCATTTT. Translated, it gives CASRARGNQPQHF.

On this clone itself: This CDR3 is also generated by other DNA sequences in the sample. This rearrangement joins TRBV28 to TRBJ2-3; TRBD1 matches at 7 bases. Germline CDR1 and CDR2: MDHEN and SYDVKM. With 6 bases clipped from V and 3 bases from J, the junction kept 6 bases outside the gene matches. This CDR3 spans 14 amino acids. CDR3 protein: CASRGGRGTDTQYF. CDR3 bases: TGTGCCAGCAGAGGGGGCCGTGGGACAGATACGCAGTATTTT.

This chain connects TRBV30 to TRBJ2-2; D remains ambiguous. The CDR3 runs to 13 residues. Trimming removed 1 base at V and 5 bases at J, with 8 bases between. CDR1 and CDR2 (germline): GTSNPN, SVGIG (reference sequence). The CDR3 DNA reads as TGTGCCTGGAGTGGGTGGTCGACCGGGGAGCTGTTTTTT. It codes for CAWSGWSTGELFF.

The chain recombines TRBV7-9 with TRBJ1-1, with D unresolved. CDR3 length: 16 amino acids. Germline CDR1 is SEHNR and CDR2 is FQNEAQ (reference sequence). With 1 base removed from V and 5 bases from J, the gap between germline ends came to 17 bases. For the CDR3, the DNA is TGTGCCAGCAGCTTAGGAGGCCACGAGGGTTTGACTGAAGCTTTCTTT. It yields the protein CASSLGGHEGLTEAFF.

This clone has a single count. The chain is built from TRBV7-6 and TRBJ2-7; 10 bases match TRBD2. Trimming at V came to 5 bases and at J to 5 bases, leaving 9 bases not matched to a gene. Germline loops: CDR1 SGHVS, CDR2 FNYEAQ. The CDR3 loop spans 15 amino acids. For the CDR3, the DNA is TGTGCCAGCAGCCAGGAAGCGGGAGGGCTTCACGAGCAGTACTTC. Encoded protein: CASSQEAGGLHEQYF.

The gene calls are TRBV11-2 and TRBJ2-7; unclear D gene. The V end lost 4 bases, the J end lost 7 bases, and 11 bases lay between the germline ends. This CDR3 region has 12 residues. Germline assignment: CDR1 SGHAT and CDR2 FQNNGV. The CDR3: CASSYYSPEQYF. CDR3 DNA sequence: TGTGCCAGCAGCTACTATTCGCCGGAGCAGTACTTC.

As DNA, the CDR3 is TGTGCCTGGAGTGCCGGGGTAGCGGGAGCCACAGATACGCAGTATTTT. It translates to CAWSAGVAGATDTQYF. The rearrangement joins TRBV30 to TRBJ2-3; 9 bases align to TRBD2. V lost 1 base, J lost 2 bases, and 7 bases stayed unmatched. The CDR3 contains 16 residues. CDR1 is GTSNPN and CDR2 is SVGIG in the germline V gene (reference sequence).

The chain couples TRBV5-1 to TRBJ2-7; D is uncertain. Trimming pared 2 bases from V and 10 bases from J, leaving 13 bases between. The germline gives CDR1 SGHRS, CDR2 YFSETQ. The CDR3 is made up of 12 amino acids. The CDR3 region is CASSLDLTDQYF. CDR3 coding DNA: TGCGCCAGCAGCTTAGATCTAACAGATCAGTACTTC.

V and J are TRBV7-2 and TRBJ2-1; 8 nucleotides align to TRBD1. In germline, CDR1 is SGHTA, CDR2 FQGNSA. J gave up 2 bases and V 4 bases, and 4 bases lay outside the gene matches. The CDR3 is made up of 15 amino acids. The CDR3 protein is CASSSDRVPYNEQFF. The CDR3 DNA sequence: TGTGCCAGCAGCTCGGACAGGGTGCCCTACAATGAGCAGTTCTTC.

The rearrangement joins TRBV7-9 to TRBJ1-6; TRBD1 agrees at 7 bases. This CDR3 is 15 amino acids long. The V gene's germline CDR1 is SEHNR and CDR2 FQNEAQ (reference sequence). V shed 7 bases and J 2 bases; nucleotides not matched to a gene: 5. The CDR3 is CASTSTGAYNSPLHF. The CDR3 region has the DNA TGTGCCAGCACCTCAACAGGGGCCTATAATTCACCCCTCCACTTT.

The rearrangement uses TRBV6-4 and TRBJ2-1; 10 nucleotides agree with TRBD2. The CDR3 is made up of 15 amino acids. Germline V lookup: CDR1 MRHNA, CDR2 SNTAGT. The V segment lost 4 bases and the J segment 8 bases; nucleotides outside the gene matches: 8. CDR3 in DNA: TGTGCCAGCAGTGTCGCTAGCGGGAGTCCCTATGAGCAGTTCTTC. It specifies CASSVASGSPYEQFF.

The chain employs TRBV7-8 and TRBJ1-2, with 9 nucleotides matching TRBD1. Germline trimming cut 5 bases from V and 3 bases from J; bases unmatched to any gene: 25. CDR3 length: 21 residues. Germline CDR1 is SGHVS and CDR2 is FQNEAQ. In DNA, the CDR3 is TGTGCCAGCAGCCCAATGACAGGGGGTTACCTATCCGTTCGGTTGGACTATGGCTACACCTTC. Its translation: CASSPMTGGYLSVRLDYGYTF.

The chain is built from TRBV28 and TRBJ2-5, with 11 bases aligning to TRBD1. CDR3 size: 15 residues. The V gene end was trimmed by 7 bases and the J gene end by 4 bases; junction bases not matched to a gene: 8. Germline CDR1 reads MDHEN; CDR2 reads SYDVKM. CDR3 DNA sequence: TGTGCCAGCACCCAGGACAGGGGGCCTTCAGAGACCCAGTACTTC. Its translation: CASTQDRGPSETQYF.

The table lists this clone with a count of one. This chain joins TRBV28 and TRBJ1-1; D might be TRBD1 (5 bases). The germline V gene has CDR1 MDHEN and CDR2 SYDVKM. The CDR3 runs 13 residues. Trimming removed 4 bases at V and 3 bases at J, with 9 bases between. The CDR3, as DNA: TGTGCCAGCAGTTCCAGGGACTACACTGAAGCTTTCTTT. This encodes CASSSRDYTEAFF.

The chain links TRBV27 to TRBJ2-2; D remains unclear. The CDR3 loop spans 13 amino acids. Germline assignment: CDR1 MNHEY and CDR2 SMNVEV (reference sequence). Trimming removed 2 bases from V and 6 bases from J, with 7 bases in between. CDR3 DNA sequence: TGTGCCAGCAGTTTAAGGTTCCCCGGGGAGCTGTTTTTT. Protein product: CASSLRFPGELFF.

As regards this clone: Distinct nucleotide sequences in the sample also encode this CDR3. The chain couples TRBV28 to TRBJ1-2; no reliable D call. The CDR3 consists of 12 residues. The germline V gene has CDR1 MDHEN and CDR2 SYDVKM. Between the trimmed V and J ends, which lost 6 bases and 3 bases, there was a span of 8 bases. The CDR3: CASSWRDYGYTF. The CDR3, as DNA: TGTGCCAGCAGCTGGAGGGACTATGGCTACACCTTC.

This chain links TRBV4-2 with TRBJ2-3, with 9 positions matching TRBD2. The CDR3 is made up of 18 amino acids. With 0 bases clipped from V and 2 bases from J, the junction kept 9 bases outside the gene matches. Germline CDR1 reads LGHNA; CDR2 reads YNFKEQ. As DNA, the CDR3 is TGTGCCAGCAGCCAAGATCTGCTAGCGGGGCCTCTCACAGATACGCAGTATTTT. Translation gives CASSQDLLAGPLTDTQYF.

The chain uses TRBV4-2 and TRBJ2-2; D might be TRBD1 (6 bases). The germline V gene has CDR1 LGHNA and CDR2 YNFKEQ. Trimming removed 3 bases from V and 4 bases from J, with 12 bases in between. This CDR3 contains 15 residues. The CDR3 protein is CASSQGQGSTGELFF. CDR3 bases: TGTGCCAGCAGCCAGGGGCAGGGGAGCACCGGGGAGCTGTTTTTT.

The gene calls are TRBV6-1 and TRBJ2-7; no firm D call. V was shortened by 4 bases and J by 4 bases, with 11 bases between the two germline ends. CDR1 and CDR2 (germline): MNHNS, SASEGT. The CDR3 covers 13 residues. The DNA of the CDR3 is TGTGCCAGCAGTGCCAGGAGAGAGTACGAGCAGTACTTC. Protein: CASSARREYEQYF.

This clone was recorded only once. V and J are TRBV18 and TRBJ1-1, with TRBD1 as a possible D gene (5 bases). Trimming left V 8 bases short and J 1 base short, with 11 bases between. This CDR3 has 13 amino acids. CDR1 KGHSH and CDR2 LQKENI come from the germline V gene. For the CDR3, the DNA is TGTGCCAGCCTGATGACAGAGAACACTGAAGCTTTCTTT. This codes for CASLMTENTEAFF. The complete variable domain, with remaining parts taken from reference TRBV18 and TRBJ1-1, reads NAGVMQNPRHLVRRRGQEARLRCSPMKGHSHVYWYRQLPEEGLKFMVYLQKENIIDESGMPKERFSAEFPKEGPSILRIQQVVRGDSAAYFCASLMTENTEAFFGQGTRLTVV.